These 7 T cell receptor beta chains were all obtained from the same sample, sequenced in a study of neurological immune-mediated disorders. TCRdb re-derived calls from the 5' RACE reads in MiXCR, one entry per CDR3 protein. The sample lists more than 50,000 distinct CDR3 sequences, less than 5.5% seen once, with 2.8% in the top ten. The specimen sequenced was PBMCs. These receptors were collected from a woman aged 30 to 39 with multiple sclerosis.

This clonotype was seen ten or more times. This sequence joins TRBV7-6 and TRBJ2-1; the D is unclear. The CDR3 spans 15 residues. V lost 0 bases to trimming and J lost 5 bases, with 11 bases between them. Germline CDR1 reads SGHVS; CDR2 reads FNYEAQ. The CDR3 DNA reads TGTGCCAGCAGCTTAGCGAATTGGGGTGACAATGAGCAGTTCTTC. The encoded protein is CASSLANWGDNEQFF.

The V call is TRBV20-1, the J call TRBJ2-5; TRBD1 might be the D (6 bases). The CDR3 totals 12 residues. Germline V gene sequence: CDR1 DFQATT, CDR2 SNEGSKA (reference sequence). Trimming pared 2 bases from V and 5 bases from J, leaving 9 bases between. The CDR3 DNA reads as TGCAGTGCTAGAAGGGGGATTGAGACCCAGTACTTC. Amino acid sequence: CSARRGIETQYF.

This clonotype has ten or more counts. The J gene is TRBJ2-5, the V gene TRBV12-3 or TRBV12-4; no clear D. V was clipped by 1 base and J by 8 bases, with 11 bases between them. The CDR3 covers 13 residues. The chain's CDR3 is CASSLGGILTQYF. The CDR3 bases are TGTGCCAGCAGTTTAGGCGGCATACTTACCCAGTACTTC.

This clonotype was counted many times. CDR3 in amino acids: CASSLEAGQLFF. CDR3 DNA sequence: TGTGCCAGCAGCTTAGAGGCAGGCCAACTGTTTTTT. The V and J genes are TRBV7-9 and TRBJ2-2; D remains ambiguous. Trimming took off 1 base at V and 14 bases at J, with 11 bases between the two ends. The CDR3 is 12 amino acids. Germline CDR1 and CDR2: SEHNR and FQNEAQ (reference sequence). Together with reference TRBV7-9 and TRBJ2-2, the CDR3 gives the full variable domain: DTGVSQNPRHKITKRGQNVTFRCDPISEHNRLYWYRQTLGQGPEFLTYFQNEAQLEKSRLLSDRFSAERPKGSFSTLEIQRTEQGDSAMYLCASSLEAGQLFFGEGSRLTVL.

This clonotype appeared a few times. The rearrangement joins TRBV5-6 to TRBJ2-7, with a tentative D call TRBD2 (5 bases). The CDR3 runs to 14 residues. V dropped 6 bases and J dropped 7 bases, with 20 bases sitting between them. From germline, CDR1 is SGHDT and CDR2 YYEEEE. The chain's CDR3 is CASTVRDGVGEQYF. The CDR3 DNA is TGTGCCAGCACCGTACGTGACGGGGTCGGAGAGCAGTACTTC.

This clonotype was recorded many times. The V gene is TRBV5-5, the J gene TRBJ2-7, with D uncertain. Between the trimmed V and J ends, which lost 3 bases and 4 bases, there was a span of 8 bases. Germline V gene sequence: CDR1 SGHKS, CDR2 YYEKEE (reference sequence). This CDR3 contains 12 residues. CDR3 DNA sequence: TGTGCCAGCAGCTCTGGCGGTTACGAGCAGTACTTC. Its protein is CASSSGGYEQYF. Full variable domain (remainder filled in from reference TRBV5-5 and TRBJ2-7): DAGVTQSPTHLIKTRGQQVTLRCSPISGHKSVSWYQQVLGQGPQFIFQYYEKEERGRGNFPDRFSARQFPNYSSELNVNALLLGDSALYLCASSSGGYEQYFGPGTRLTVT.

Note on this clonotype: A much larger clone sits a single nucleotide away, making a read error possible. The V gene is TRBV6-5, the J gene TRBJ2-1; tentatively, D is TRBD2 (6 bases). V shed 8 bases and J shed 10 bases, with 24 bases lying between them. Germline V gives CDR1 MNHEY, CDR2 SVGAGI. The CDR3 covers 15 residues. In DNA form, the CDR3 reads TGTGCCAGCTCAAGGCCGGGGGTGGCCTCCTACGAGCAGTTCTTC. Its protein is CASSRPGVASYEQFF.